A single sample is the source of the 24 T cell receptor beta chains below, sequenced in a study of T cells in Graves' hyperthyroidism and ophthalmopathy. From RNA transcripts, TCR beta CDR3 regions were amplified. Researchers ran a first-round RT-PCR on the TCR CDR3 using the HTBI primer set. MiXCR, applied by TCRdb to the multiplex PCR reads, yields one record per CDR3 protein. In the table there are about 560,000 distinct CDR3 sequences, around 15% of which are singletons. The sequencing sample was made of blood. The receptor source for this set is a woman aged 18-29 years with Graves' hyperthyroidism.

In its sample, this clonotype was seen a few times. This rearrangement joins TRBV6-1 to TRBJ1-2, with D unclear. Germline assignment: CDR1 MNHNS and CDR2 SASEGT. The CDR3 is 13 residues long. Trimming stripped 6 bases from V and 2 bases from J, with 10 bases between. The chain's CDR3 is CASRIDGNYGYTF. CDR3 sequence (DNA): TGTGCCAGCAGGATAGACGGAAACTATGGCTACACCTTC.

The CDR3 coding sequence is TGTGCCAGCAGCCAACTCAGGGGCTTAGTTCAGTACTTC. Translated: CASSQLRGLVQYF. The genes are TRBV14 and TRBJ2-4; tentatively, D is TRBD1 (6 bases). V lost 2 bases, J lost 11 bases, and 13 bases lay in between. Germline CDR1 is SGHDN and CDR2 is FVKESK. The CDR3 length is 13 residues.

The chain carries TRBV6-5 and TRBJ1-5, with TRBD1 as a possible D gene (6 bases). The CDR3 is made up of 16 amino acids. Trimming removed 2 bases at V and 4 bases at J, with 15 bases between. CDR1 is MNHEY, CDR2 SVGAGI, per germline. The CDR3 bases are TGTGCCAGCAGTTACCGTCGGGACACTCGGAATCAGCCCCAGCATTTT. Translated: CASSYRRDTRNQPQHF.

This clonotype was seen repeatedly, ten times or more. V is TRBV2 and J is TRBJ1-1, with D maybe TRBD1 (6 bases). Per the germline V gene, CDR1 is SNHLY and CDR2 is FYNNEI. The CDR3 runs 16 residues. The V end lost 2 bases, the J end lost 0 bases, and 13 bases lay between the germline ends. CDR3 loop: CASSEWKDSMNTEAFF. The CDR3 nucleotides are TGTGCCAGCAGTGAATGGAAGGACAGTATGAACACTGAAGCTTTCTTT.

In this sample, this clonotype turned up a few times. CDR3 nucleotides: TGTGCCAGCAGCTTAGCTAGCGGGGGGGCCTTGGTATACAATGAGCAGTTCTTC. Encoded protein: CASSLASGGALVYNEQFF. V is TRBV7-2 and J is TRBJ2-1; 11 bases match TRBD2. The CDR3 runs to 18 residues. Trimming removed 0 bases from V and 4 bases from J; junction bases left unmatched: 8. Germline-derived CDR1 and CDR2 are SGHTA and FQGNSA.

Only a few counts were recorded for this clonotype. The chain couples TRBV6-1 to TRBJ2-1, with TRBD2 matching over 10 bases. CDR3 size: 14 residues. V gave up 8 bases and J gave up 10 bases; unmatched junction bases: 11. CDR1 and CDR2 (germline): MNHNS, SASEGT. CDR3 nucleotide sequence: TGTGCCAGCCGCCGGGGGCTAGCGGGGGCAGAGCAGTTCTTC. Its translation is CASRRGLAGAEQFF.

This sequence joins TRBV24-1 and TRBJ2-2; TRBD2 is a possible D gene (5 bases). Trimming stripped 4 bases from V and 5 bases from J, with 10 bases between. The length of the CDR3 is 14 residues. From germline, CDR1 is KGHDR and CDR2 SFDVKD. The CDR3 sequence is CATSEPWRTGELFF. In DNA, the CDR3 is TGTGCCACCAGTGAACCCTGGAGGACCGGGGAGCTGTTTTTT.

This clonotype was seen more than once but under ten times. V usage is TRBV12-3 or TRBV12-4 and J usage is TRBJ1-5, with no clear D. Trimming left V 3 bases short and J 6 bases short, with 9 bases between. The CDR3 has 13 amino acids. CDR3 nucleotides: TGTGCCAGCAGTTTTTTCAGGAGTCAGCCCCAGCATTTT. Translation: CASSFFRSQPQHF.

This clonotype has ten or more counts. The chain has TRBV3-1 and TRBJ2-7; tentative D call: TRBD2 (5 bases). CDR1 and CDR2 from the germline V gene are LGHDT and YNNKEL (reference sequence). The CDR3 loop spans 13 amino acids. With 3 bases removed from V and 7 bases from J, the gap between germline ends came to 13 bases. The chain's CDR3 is CASSQERMGEQYF. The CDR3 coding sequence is TGTGCCAGCAGCCAGGAGCGGATGGGAGAGCAGTACTTC.

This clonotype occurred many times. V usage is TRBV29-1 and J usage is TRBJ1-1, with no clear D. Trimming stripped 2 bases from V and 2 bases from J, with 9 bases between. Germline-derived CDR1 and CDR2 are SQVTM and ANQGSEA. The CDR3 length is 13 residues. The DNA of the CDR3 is TGCAGCGTTGAACAGACGACAAACACTGAAGCTTTCTTT. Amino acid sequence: CSVEQTTNTEAFF. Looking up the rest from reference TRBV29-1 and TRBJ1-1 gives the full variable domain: SAVISQKPSRDICQRGTSLTIQCQVDSQVTMMFWYRQQPGQSLTLIATANQGSEATYESGFVIDKFPISRPNLTFSTLTVSNMSPEDSSIYLCSVEQTTNTEAFFGQGTRLTVV.

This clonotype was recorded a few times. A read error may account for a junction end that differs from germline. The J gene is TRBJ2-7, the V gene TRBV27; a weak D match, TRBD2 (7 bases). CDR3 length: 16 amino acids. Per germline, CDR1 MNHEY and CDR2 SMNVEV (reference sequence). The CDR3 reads CASRFVGQRGPYEQYF. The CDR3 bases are TGTGCCAGCCGTTTCGTTGGACAGCGGGGACCCTACGAGCAGTACTTC.

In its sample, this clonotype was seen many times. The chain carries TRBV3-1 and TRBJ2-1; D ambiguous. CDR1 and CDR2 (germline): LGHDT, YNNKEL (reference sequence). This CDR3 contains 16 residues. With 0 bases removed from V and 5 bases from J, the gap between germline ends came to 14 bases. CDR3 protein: CASSQESRHINNEQFF. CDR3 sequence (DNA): TGTGCCAGCAGCCAAGAATCCCGACATATAAACAATGAGCAGTTCTTC.

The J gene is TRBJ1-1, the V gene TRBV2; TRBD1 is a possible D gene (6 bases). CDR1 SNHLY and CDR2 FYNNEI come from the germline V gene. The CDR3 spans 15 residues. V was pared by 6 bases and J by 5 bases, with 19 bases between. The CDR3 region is CASSPGSTGWTEAFF. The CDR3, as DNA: TGTGCCAGCAGCCCTGGGTCAACAGGGTGGACTGAAGCTTTCTTT.

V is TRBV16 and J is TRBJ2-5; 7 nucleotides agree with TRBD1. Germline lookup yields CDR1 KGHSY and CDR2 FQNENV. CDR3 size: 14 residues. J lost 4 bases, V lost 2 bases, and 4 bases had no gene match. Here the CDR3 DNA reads TGTGCCAGCAGCCAAACAGGGGTCTCAGAGACCCAGTACTTC. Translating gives CASSQTGVSETQYF.

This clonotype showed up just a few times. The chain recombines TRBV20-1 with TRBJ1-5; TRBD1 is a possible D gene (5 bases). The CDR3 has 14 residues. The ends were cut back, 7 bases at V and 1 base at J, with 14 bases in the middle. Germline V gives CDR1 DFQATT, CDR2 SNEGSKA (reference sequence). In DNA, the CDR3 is TGCAGTGTTGTGAGCCAGGGCAGCAATCAGCCCCAGCATTTT. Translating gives CSVVSQGSNQPQHF.

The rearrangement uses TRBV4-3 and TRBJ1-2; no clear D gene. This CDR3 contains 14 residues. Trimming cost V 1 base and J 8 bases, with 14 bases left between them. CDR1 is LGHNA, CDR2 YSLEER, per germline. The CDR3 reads CASSQGGYTRGYTF. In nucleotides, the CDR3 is TGCGCCAGCAGCCAAGGAGGGTATACGAGGGGCTACACCTTC.

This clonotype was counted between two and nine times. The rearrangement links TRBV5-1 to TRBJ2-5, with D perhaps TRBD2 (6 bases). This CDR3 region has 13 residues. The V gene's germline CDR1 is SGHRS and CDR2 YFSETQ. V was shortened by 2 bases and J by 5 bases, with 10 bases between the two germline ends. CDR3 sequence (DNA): TGCGCCAGCAGCTTCGGCGGGGATGAGACCCAGTACTTC. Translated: CASSFGGDETQYF.

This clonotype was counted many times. Written as DNA, the CDR3 is TGCAGTGCCCAGGCGGGGCTAGCAATAGATACGCAGTATTTT. Translating gives CSAQAGLAIDTQYF. The J gene is TRBJ2-3, the V gene TRBV20-1; a weak D match, TRBD2 (6 bases). The ends were cut back, 6 bases at V and 5 bases at J, with 18 bases in the middle. The germline V gene encodes CDR1 DFQATT and CDR2 SNEGSKA (reference sequence). The CDR3 totals 14 residues.

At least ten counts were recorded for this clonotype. CDR3 sequence (DNA): TGTGCCAGCAGTTATCCCGGGCTTGGCTACACCTTC. Encoded protein: CASSYPGLGYTF. The rearrangement uses TRBV6-2 or TRBV6-3 and TRBJ1-2; D unresolved. CDR3 length: 12 amino acids. CDR1 is MNHEY and CDR2 is SVGEGT in the germline V gene. The V end lost 3 bases, the J end lost 7 bases, and 9 bases lay between the germline ends.

CDR3 DNA: TGTGCCAGCAGCTTATCGGACGGAACCTACGAGCAGTACTTC. Its protein product is CASSLSDGTYEQYF. The chain is built from TRBV7-2 and TRBJ2-7; D gene ambiguous. The CDR3 has 14 residues. Per germline, CDR1 SGHTA and CDR2 FQGNSA. V was shortened by 2 bases and J by 2 bases, with 10 bases between the two germline ends. The full variable domain, rest sourced from reference TRBV7-2 and TRBJ2-7, is GAGVSQSPSNKVTEKGKDVELRCDPISGHTALYWYRQSLGQGLEFLIYFQGNSAPDKSGLPSDRFSAERTGGSVSTLTIQRTQQEDSAVYLCASSLSDGTYEQYFGPGTRLTVT.

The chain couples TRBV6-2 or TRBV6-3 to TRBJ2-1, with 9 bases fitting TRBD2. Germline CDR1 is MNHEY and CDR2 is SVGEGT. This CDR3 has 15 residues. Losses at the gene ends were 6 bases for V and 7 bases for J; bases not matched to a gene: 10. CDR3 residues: CASRIEAGGRNEQFF. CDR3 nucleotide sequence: TGTGCCAGCAGGATTGAGGCGGGAGGGCGGAATGAGCAGTTCTTC.

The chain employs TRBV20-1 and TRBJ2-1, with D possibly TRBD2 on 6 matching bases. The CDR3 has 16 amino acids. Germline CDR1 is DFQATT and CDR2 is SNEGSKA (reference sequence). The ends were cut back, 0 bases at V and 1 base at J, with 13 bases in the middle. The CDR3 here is CSARDLREESYNEQFF. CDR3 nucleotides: TGCAGTGCTAGAGATCTGCGGGAAGAATCCTACAATGAGCAGTTCTTC.

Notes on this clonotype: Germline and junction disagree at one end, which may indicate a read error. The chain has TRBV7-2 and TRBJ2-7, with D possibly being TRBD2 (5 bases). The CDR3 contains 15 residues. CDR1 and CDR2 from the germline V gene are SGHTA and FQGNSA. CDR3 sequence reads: CAGSSYRGLAYEQYF. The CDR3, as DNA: TGTGCCGGCAGCTCCTACCGCGGGTTAGCCTACGAGCAGTACTTC.

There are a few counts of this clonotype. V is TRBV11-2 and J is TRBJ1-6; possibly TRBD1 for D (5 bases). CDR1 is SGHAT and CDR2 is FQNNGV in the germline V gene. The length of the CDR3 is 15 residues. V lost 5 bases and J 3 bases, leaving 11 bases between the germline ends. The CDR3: CASSRREFYNSPLHF. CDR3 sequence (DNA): TGTGCCAGCAGCCGCAGGGAGTTCTATAATTCACCCCTCCACTTT. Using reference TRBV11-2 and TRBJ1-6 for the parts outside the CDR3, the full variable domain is EAGVAQSPRYKIIEKRQSVAFWCNPISGHATLYWYQQILGQGPKLLIQFQNNGVVDDSQLPKDRFSAERLKGVDSTLKIQPAKLEDSAVYLCASSRREFYNSPLHFGNGTRLTVT.